These T cell receptor beta chains were read from a single sample in a study of cytomegalovirus exposure and HLA in healthy donors. Clones were read by immunoSEQ multiplex PCR, and TCRdb kept only the in-frame ones, dropping some. Of 160,000 or so clones in the sample, approximately 81% were seen once. The sample taken for sequencing was PBMCs. These receptors all stem from a man younger than 45 in good health and CMV-seropositive. Each CDR3 is given with its conserved first and last residue. D genes are given only for firm matches. Expanded clones are given a class, and other clones once, few, many or no size at all.

clone size | J gene | V gene | D gene | CDR3 protein | CDR3 DNA
- | TRBJ2-3 | TRBV7-3 | - | CASSRGGDTQYF | TGTGCCAGCAGTCGTGGCGGGGATACGCAGTATTTT
- | TRBJ2-7 | TRBV19 | - | CASTQGGDSASYEQYF | TGTGCCAGTACCCAGGGGGGCGACAGCGCCTCCTACGAGCAGTACTTC
- | TRBJ1-3 | TRBV15 | - | CATEDGGVSGNTIYF | TGTGCCACCGAGGACGGAGGGGTCTCTGGAAACACCATATATTTT
once | TRBJ2-1 | TRBV5-4 | TRBD2 | CASSEIAGSYNEQFF | TGTGCCAGCAGCGAGATAGCGGGAAGCTACAATGAGCAGTTCTTC
- | TRBJ1-2 | TRBV11-2 | - | CASSSGTGGFYGYTF | TGTGCCAGCAGCTCTGGAACAGGTGGATTTTATGGCTACACCTTC
- | TRBJ2-5 | TRBV2 | - | CASIRLRGETQYF | TGTGCCAGCATCCGCCTCCGGGGAGAGACCCAGTACTTC
- | TRBJ1-5 | TRBV6-5 | - | CASSYSGGHNQPQHF | TGTGCCAGCAGTTACTCGGGGGGTCACAATCAGCCCCAGCATTTT
- | TRBJ1-1 | TRBV7-2 | - | CASSLGGGAGFEAFF | TGTGCCAGCAGCTTAGGTGGTGGGGCGGGATTTGAAGCTTTCTTT
once | TRBJ2-6 | TRBV5-4 | - | CASSSPASAKGANVLTF | TGTGCCAGCAGCTCCCCGGCCTCAGCGAAAGGGGCCAACGTCCTGACTTTC
- | TRBJ2-7 | TRBV10-3 | - | CAITEGVAESYEQYF | TGTGCCATCACCGAAGGGGTAGCGGAGTCCTACGAGCAGTACTTC
- | TRBJ2-7 | TRBV6-5 | TRBD1 | CASSYRQGRTYEQYF | TGTGCCAGCAGTTACCGACAGGGGAGGACCTACGAGCAGTACTTC
- | TRBJ1-4 | TRBV7-6 | - | CASSKEAANEKLFF | TGTGCCAGCAGCAAGGAGGCGGCTAATGAAAAACTGTTTTTT
- | TRBJ1-1 | TRBV5-1 | - | CASSPGLSITEAFF | TGCGCCAGCAGCCCGGGTCTTTCGATCACTGAAGCTTTCTTT
- | TRBJ2-7 | TRBV11-2 | TRBD1 | CASSSDRGTPYEQYF | TGTGCCAGCAGCTCCGACAGGGGAACCCCCTACGAGCAGTACTTC
- | TRBJ2-7 | TRBV5-4 | - | CASSTPTGRWSEQYF | TGTGCCAGCAGCACTCCGACAGGGAGGTGGTCCGAGCAGTACTTC
- | TRBJ2-1 | TRBV28 | - | CASSLMAGYNEQFF | TGTGCCAGCAGTTTAATGGCGGGTTACAATGAGCAGTTCTTC
- | TRBJ2-7 | TRBV7-2 | - | CASTAGAPPYEQYF | TGTGCCAGCACTGCGGGGGCCCCCCCCTACGAGCAGTACTTC
- | TRBJ2-7 | TRBV6-5 | - | CASRASEIEQYF | TGTGCCAGCAGGGCCTCAGAAATAGAGCAGTACTTC